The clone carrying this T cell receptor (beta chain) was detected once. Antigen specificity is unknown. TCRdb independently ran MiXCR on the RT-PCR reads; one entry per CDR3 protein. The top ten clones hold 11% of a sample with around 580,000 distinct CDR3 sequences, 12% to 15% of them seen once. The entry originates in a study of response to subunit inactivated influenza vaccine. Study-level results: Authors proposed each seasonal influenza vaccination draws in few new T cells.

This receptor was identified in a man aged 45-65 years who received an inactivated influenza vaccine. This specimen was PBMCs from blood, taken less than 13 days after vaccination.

CDR3 bases: TGTGCCAGCAGTTTTCTGGGACTAGCGGGGGGAGAGCAGTACTTC. Residues: CASSFLGLAGGEQYF. This chain joins TRBV28 and TRBJ2-7, with 15 positions matching TRBD2. Germline V gene lookup returns CDR1 MDHEN and CDR2 SYDVKM. The CDR3 has 15 residues. V was pared by 3 bases and J by 7 bases, with 4 bases of the junction left unmatched.